Below are 18 T cell receptor beta chains sequenced from a single sample in a study of cytomegalovirus exposure and HLA in healthy donors. Both 60 Vbeta primers and 13 Jbeta primers went into the PCR. Some clones are missing from TCRdb's copy, which holds only in-frame ones; the method was immunoSEQ multiplex PCR. The sample has around 45,000 clones, 72% seen once. The material sequenced was PBMCs. The receptors stem from a man aged 25 to 40 in good health and CMV-seronegative.

This chain uses TRBV19 with TRBJ1-2; maybe TRBD1 (5 bases). The CDR3 covers 15 residues. The V and J ends lost 1 base and 3 bases respectively, with 12 bases between them. CDR1 is LNHDA, CDR2 SQIVND, per germline (reference sequence). DNA of the CDR3: TGTGCCAGTAGTATAGGTTGGGGGGTCGACTATGGCTACACCTTC. As protein: CASSIGWGVDYGYTF.

The V and J genes are TRBV11-2 and TRBJ2-5; 11 nucleotides line up with TRBD2. This CDR3 spans 14 amino acids. Germline CDR1 SGHAT, CDR2 FQNNGV. J gave up 5 bases and V 5 bases, and 4 bases lay outside the gene matches. CDR3 DNA sequence: TGTGCCAGCAGCCAACTAGCGGGAGTGGAGACCCAGTACTTC. Its protein is CASSQLAGVETQYF.

The rearrangement joins TRBV6-5 to TRBJ2-7; unclear D gene. Germline CDR1 MNHEY, CDR2 SVGAGI. This CDR3 contains 14 residues. V lost 5 bases, J lost 6 bases, and 17 bases lay in between. CDR3 DNA: TGTGCCAGCAGTCCCATCACGGAGTCCAGCGAGCAGTACTTC. Encoded protein: CASSPITESSEQYF.

The chain combines TRBV2 with TRBJ2-3, with TRBD2 matching over 14 bases. The CDR3 covers 19 residues. V shed 8 bases, J shed 2 bases, and the junction held 15 bases outside the gene matches. CDR1 is SNHLY, CDR2 FYNNEI, per germline. CDR3 loop: CASGGTSGSLRRITDTQYF. The CDR3 nucleotides are TGTGCCAGCGGAGGGACTAGCGGGAGTTTGCGGCGAATCACAGATACGCAGTATTTT.

The chain combines TRBV28 with TRBJ2-7, with D maybe TRBD2 (6 bases). The CDR3 totals 14 residues. The germline CDR1 and CDR2 sequences are MDHEN and SYDVKM. V was trimmed by 2 bases and J by 3 bases, leaving 11 bases between them. The CDR3 loop reads CASSLRGLYYEQYF. CDR3 DNA sequence: TGTGCCAGCAGTTTAAGGGGACTGTACTACGAGCAGTACTTC.

This chain links TRBV6-5 with TRBJ2-1; no reliable D call. The V end lost 3 bases, the J end lost 8 bases, and 14 bases lay between the germline ends. The CDR3 is 14 residues long. Per germline, CDR1 MNHEY and CDR2 SVGAGI. The CDR3 DNA reads TGTGCCAGCAGTTATTCCCCCGGGTTGGATGAGCAGTTCTTC. This codes for CASSYSPGLDEQFF.

This clone was seen a single time. The rearrangement uses TRBV29-1 and TRBJ2-7; tentatively, D is TRBD2 (6 bases). Per the germline V gene, CDR1 is SQVTM and CDR2 is ANQGSEA. Trimming took 6 bases from V and 6 from J, leaving 21 bases between them. This CDR3 is 14 amino acids long. CDR3 bases: TGCAGCGTCCGGAGGAGGGACCAGCTTGGCGAGCAGTACGTC. This gives the protein CSVRRRDQLGEQYV.

The chain couples TRBV15 to TRBJ2-2; D uncertain. Looked up from germline, CDR1 is LNHNV and CDR2 is YYDKDF (reference sequence). The CDR3 has 13 amino acids. V lost 3 bases and J 10 bases, leaving 12 bases between the germline ends. The CDR3 spells CATSSRPQAELFF. The CDR3 DNA follows: TGTGCCACCAGCAGCCGACCCCAGGCGGAGCTGTTTTTT.

The chain employs TRBV19 and TRBJ1-4, with no clear D. The CDR3 contains 14 residues. From germline, CDR1 is LNHDA and CDR2 SQIVND (reference sequence). Trimming stripped 4 bases from V and 0 bases from J, with 6 bases between. The CDR3 is CASSTYATNEKLFF. The CDR3 DNA sequence: TGTGCCAGTAGTACTTATGCAACTAATGAAAAACTGTTTTTT.

V usage is TRBV10-2 and J usage is TRBJ1-3; D might be TRBD1 (5 bases). Germline lookup yields CDR1 WSHSY and CDR2 SAAADI. V was cut by 6 bases and J by 0 bases, with 12 bases left in between. This CDR3 has 15 amino acids. CDR3 bases: TGCGCCAGCAGACTCCGACAGAACTCTGGAAACACCATATATTTT. It specifies CASRLRQNSGNTIYF.

This chain joins TRBV5-6 and TRBJ1-1; TRBD1 might be the D (5 bases). Germline lookup yields CDR1 SGHDT and CDR2 YYEEEE. This CDR3 region has 15 residues. V lost 3 bases to trimming and J lost 4 bases, with 16 bases between them. CDR3 sequence: CASSSGTPRGTEAFF. CDR3 bases: TGTGCCAGCAGCTCCGGGACTCCACGGGGCACTGAAGCTTTCTTT.

Only one count was recorded for this clone. The chain uses TRBV5-4 and TRBJ2-2, with 11 bases lining up with TRBD2. In germline, CDR1 is SGHNT, CDR2 YYREEE (reference sequence). Unmatched junction bases numbered 3, after V lost 3 bases and J lost 5 bases. The CDR3 contains 15 residues. The CDR3 spells CASSSLAGETGELFF. The CDR3 DNA reads TGTGCCAGCAGCTCACTAGCGGGAGAAACCGGGGAGCTGTTTTTT.

The gene calls are TRBV7-2 and TRBJ2-7; no clear D. Germline V lookup: CDR1 SGHTA, CDR2 FQGNSA. The CDR3 is 12 amino acids. V gave up 3 bases and J gave up 3 bases, with 6 bases separating them. The DNA for the CDR3 is TGTGCCAGCAGCTTTACTTTCTACGAGCAGTACTTC. Protein product: CASSFTFYEQYF.

This clone was seen a few times. The chain links TRBV10-3 to TRBJ2-7; 8 nucleotides align to TRBD2. V was clipped by 7 bases and J by 7 bases; unmatched bases: 6. This CDR3 has 12 residues. The germline V gene has CDR1 ENHRY and CDR2 SYGVKD. CDR3 coding DNA: TGTGCCATCATGAGCGGGGGTTGGGAGCAGTACTTC. Protein product: CAIMSGGWEQYF.

This clone has just a few counts. The chain joins TRBV27 to TRBJ2-5, with 8 nucleotides matching TRBD1. The CDR3 sequence is 13 residues long. Germline V gene lookup returns CDR1 MNHEY and CDR2 SMNVEV (reference sequence). With 3 bases clipped from V and 5 bases from J, the junction kept 2 bases outside the gene matches. The CDR3 region has the DNA TGTGCCAGCAGTTTCCGGACAGGGGAGACCCAGTACTTC. This codes for CASSFRTGETQYF.

The V and J genes are TRBV10-3 and TRBJ2-1; D is perhaps TRBD2 (6 bases). The germline CDR1 and CDR2 sequences are ENHRY and SYGVKD. The CDR3 consists of 14 residues. The ends were cut back, 7 bases at V and 1 base at J, with 11 bases in the middle. The CDR3 reads CAIMRDGSYNEQFF. CDR3 bases: TGTGCCATCATGCGGGACGGATCCTACAATGAGCAGTTCTTC.

The CDR3 DNA reads as TGCGCCAGCACCGGGGGTGGCAGGGAGGGGTCAGGGGCCAACGTCCTGACTTTC. Its translation: CASTGGGREGSGANVLTF. The chain carries TRBV10-2 and TRBJ2-6; 7 positions agree with TRBD2. V shed 7 bases and J 4 bases; nucleotides not matched to a gene: 16. The CDR3 covers 18 residues. Per the germline V gene, CDR1 is WSHSY and CDR2 is SAAADI.

This clone was recorded only once. The chain joins TRBV10-1 to TRBJ2-7; 8 bases fit TRBD2. The germline gives CDR1 WNHNN, CDR2 SYGVQD (reference sequence). The CDR3 runs to 17 residues. After removal of 8 bases from V and 2 bases from J, the junction contained 17 bases not matched to a gene. In DNA, the CDR3 is TGCGCCAGCCTCATGAACGCTTCGGCGGGAGGACCCTACGAGCAGTACTTC. This codes for CASLMNASAGGPYEQYF.